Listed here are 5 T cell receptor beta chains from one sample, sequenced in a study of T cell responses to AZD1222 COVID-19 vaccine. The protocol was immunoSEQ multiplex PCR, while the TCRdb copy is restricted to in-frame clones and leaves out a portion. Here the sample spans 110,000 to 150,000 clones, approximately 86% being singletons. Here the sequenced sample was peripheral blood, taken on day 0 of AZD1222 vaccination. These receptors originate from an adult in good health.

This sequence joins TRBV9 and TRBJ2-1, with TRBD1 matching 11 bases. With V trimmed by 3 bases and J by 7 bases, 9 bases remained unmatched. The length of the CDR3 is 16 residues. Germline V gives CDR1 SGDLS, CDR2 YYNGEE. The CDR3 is CASSEHWDRGWNEQFF. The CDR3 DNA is TGTGCCAGCAGCGAACACTGGGACAGGGGGTGGAATGAGCAGTTCTTC.

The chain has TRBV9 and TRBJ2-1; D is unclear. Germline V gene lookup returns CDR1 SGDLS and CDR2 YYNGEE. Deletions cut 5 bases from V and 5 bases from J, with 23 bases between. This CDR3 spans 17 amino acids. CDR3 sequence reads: CASRQDPRSPWNNEQFF. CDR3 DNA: TGTGCCAGCAGGCAAGACCCCCGGAGCCCCTGGAACAATGAGCAGTTCTTC.

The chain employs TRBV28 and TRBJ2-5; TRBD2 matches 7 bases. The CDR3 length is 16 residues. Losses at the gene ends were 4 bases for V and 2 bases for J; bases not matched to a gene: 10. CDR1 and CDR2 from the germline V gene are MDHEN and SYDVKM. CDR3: CASSSPGGAGQETQYF. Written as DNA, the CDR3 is TGTGCCAGCAGTTCCCCAGGCGGAGCGGGGCAAGAGACCCAGTACTTC.

This CDR3 is CASSLGLAGGPAADTQYF. CDR3 DNA sequence: TGTGCCAGCAGCCTGGGGCTAGCGGGAGGGCCCGCCGCAGATACGCAGTATTTT. The chain uses TRBV7-3 and TRBJ2-3; 12 bases agree with TRBD2. CDR3 size: 18 residues. Germline assignment: CDR1 SGHTA and CDR2 FQGTGA. J lost 4 bases, V lost 5 bases, and 13 bases had no gene match.

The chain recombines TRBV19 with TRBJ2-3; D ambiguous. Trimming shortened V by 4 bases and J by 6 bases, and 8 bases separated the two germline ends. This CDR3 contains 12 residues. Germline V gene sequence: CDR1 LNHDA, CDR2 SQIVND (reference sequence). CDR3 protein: CASSRTRDTQYF. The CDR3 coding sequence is TGTGCCAGTAGTAGAACTCGGGATACGCAGTATTTT.